A single sample is the source of the 27 T cell receptor beta chains below, sequenced in a study of beta chain features in type 1 diabetes. The investigators reverse transcribed all of the isolated RNA, so they sequenced expressed TCRB transcripts. This table comes from immunoSEQ multiplex PCR, and its TCRdb copy is limited to in-frame clones, with some not included. Among under 400,000 clones listed, roughly a fifth were seen once. Sequences were obtained from naive CD4+ T cells from blood. The origin of the receptors is a woman under 30 in good health.

This clone was seen more than once but under ten times. This sequence joins TRBV15 and TRBJ2-3, with D tentatively TRBD2 (5 bases). V lost 1 base, J lost 4 bases, and 9 bases lay in between. CDR3 length: 14 amino acids. Germline-derived CDR1 and CDR2 are LNHNV and YYDKDF (reference sequence). Written as DNA, the CDR3 is TGTGCCACCAGCAGAGTAGCTAGCTCAGATACGCAGTATTTT. Protein sequence: CATSRVASSDTQYF.

This clone was seen a few times. The chain combines TRBV10-3 with TRBJ1-2; possible D gene TRBD1, 5 bases. This CDR3 has 13 amino acids. Germline lookup yields CDR1 ENHRY and CDR2 SYGVKD. Trimming cost V 9 bases and J 6 bases, with 17 bases left between them. CDR3: CAISEGLMHGYTF. CDR3 DNA: TGTGCCATTAGCGAGGGGCTCATGCATGGCTACACCTTC.

This clone was seen a handful of times. J is TRBJ2-5 and V is TRBV6-6, with 9 positions matching TRBD2. The germline CDR1 and CDR2 sequences are MNHNY and SVGAGI (reference sequence). CDR3 length: 15 residues. Germline trimming cut 2 bases from V and 7 bases from J; bases unmatched to any gene: 8. DNA of the CDR3: TGTGCCAGCAGTTACCAGCGGGAGGCCCCAGGGACCCAGTACTTC. Translation gives CASSYQREAPGTQYF.

The rearrangement uses TRBV4-3 and TRBJ2-2; the D gene is possibly TRBD2 (5 bases). The CDR3 consists of 18 residues. Germline CDR1 and CDR2: LGHNA and YSLEER. The V end lost 0 bases, the J end lost 2 bases, and 16 bases lay between the germline ends. CDR3 protein: CASSQEPPGGLNTGELFF. CDR3 DNA: TGCGCCAGCAGCCAAGAACCCCCTGGCGGGTTAAACACCGGGGAGCTGTTTTTT.

J is TRBJ2-3 and V is TRBV9; 7 bases are a match to TRBD2. Germline values: CDR1 SGDLS, CDR2 YYNGEE. Trimming removed 4 bases from V and 5 bases from J; junction bases left unmatched: 10. CDR3 length: 15 amino acids. The CDR3 protein is CASSPSGTYVDTQYF. The CDR3 DNA reads TGTGCCAGCAGCCCCAGCGGGACCTACGTAGATACGCAGTATTTT.

This clone was found a few times. The chain combines TRBV29-1 with TRBJ2-2, with 8 bases lining up with TRBD2. The germline CDR1 and CDR2 sequences are SQVTM and ANQGSEA. CDR3 length equals 14 residues. The trim removed 3 bases at V and 6 bases at J, leaving 6 bases unmatched. This CDR3 is CSVDAAGVAGELFF. The CDR3 bases are TGCAGCGTTGATGCAGCGGGAGTCGCCGGGGAGCTGTTTTTT.

The CDR3 sequence: CASSLGDIPRRYNSPLHF. CDR3 DNA: TGTGCCAGCAGCTTAGGCGACATCCCACGTCGGTATAATTCACCCCTCCACTTT. The chain uses TRBV13 and TRBJ1-6; the D is unclear. The CDR3 spans 18 residues. Trimming removed 0 bases from V and 4 bases from J, with 16 bases in between. Germline V gene data show CDR1 as PRHDT and CDR2 as FYEKMQ (reference sequence).

V is TRBV7-8 and J is TRBJ2-1; 7 bases align to TRBD1. The trim removed 3 bases at V and 7 bases at J, leaving 6 bases unmatched. The CDR3 has 14 residues. Germline assignment: CDR1 SGHVS and CDR2 FQNEAQ. The CDR3 region is CASSLGTARNEQFF. CDR3 sequence (DNA): TGTGCCAGCAGCTTGGGGACAGCTCGAAATGAGCAGTTCTTC. Combining the CDR3 with reference TRBV7-8 and TRBJ2-1 gives the whole variable domain GAGVSQSPRYKVAKRGQDVALRCDPISGHVSLFWYQQALGQGPEFLTYFQNEAQLDKSGLPSDRFFAERPEGSVSTLKIQRTQQEDSAVYLCASSLGTARNEQFFGPGTRLTVL.

The sample holds a few counts of this clone. The chain recombines TRBV19 with TRBJ1-1, with 7 bases lining up with TRBD1. The CDR3 loop spans 14 amino acids. CDR1 and CDR2 (germline): LNHDA, SQIVND (reference sequence). With V trimmed by 2 bases and J by 5 bases, 5 bases remained unmatched. CDR3 in amino acids: CASSIPDRETEAFF. DNA for the CDR3: TGTGCCAGTAGTATACCCGACAGGGAAACTGAAGCTTTCTTT.

Only a few counts were recorded for this clone. The chain has TRBV7-2 and TRBJ2-5, with D possibly being TRBD2 (5 bases). Trimming removed 5 bases at V and 4 bases at J, with 17 bases between. The germline gives CDR1 SGHTA, CDR2 FQGNSA. The CDR3 has 15 residues. CDR3 amino acids: CASSVLVLRRETQYF. The CDR3 coding sequence is TGTGCCAGCAGCGTACTAGTGTTACGAAGAGAGACCCAGTACTTC. The entire variable domain, with the rest obtained from reference TRBV7-2 and TRBJ2-5, is as follows: GAGVSQSPSNKVTEKGKDVELRCDPISGHTALYWYRQSLGQGLEFLIYFQGNSAPDKSGLPSDRFSAERTGGSVSTLTIQRTQQEDSAVYLCASSVLVLRRETQYFGPGTRLLVL.

The chain uses TRBV15 and TRBJ2-5; 7 bases fit TRBD1. The CDR3 consists of 12 residues. The V and J ends lost 8 bases and 2 bases, in that order; junction bases with no gene match: 2. Per germline, CDR1 LNHNV and CDR2 YYDKDF (reference sequence). The CDR3 DNA reads TGTGCCACCCGACAGGGACAAGAGACCCAGTACTTC. It specifies CATRQGQETQYF.

The chain employs TRBV5-1 and TRBJ1-1; D possibly corresponds to TRBD1 (6 bases). The germline V and J ends were trimmed by 3 bases and 5 bases, with 11 bases remaining between them. The CDR3 runs to 13 residues. From germline, CDR1 is SGHRS and CDR2 YFSETQ. The CDR3 coding sequence is TGCGCCAGCAGCTCCTTTAGGGGGACTGAAGCTTTCTTT. As protein: CASSSFRGTEAFF.

The chain employs TRBV7-8 and TRBJ1-1, with a possible D match to TRBD1 (6 bases). Trimming shortened V by 1 base and J by 0 bases, and 15 bases separated the two germline ends. CDR3 length equals 17 residues. CDR1 is SGHVS and CDR2 is FQNEAQ in the germline V gene. CDR3 nucleotide sequence: TGTGCCAGCAGCTTAGTTCCCGGACAGTCGATGAACACTGAAGCTTTCTTT. This encodes CASSLVPGQSMNTEAFF. Supplemented by reference TRBV7-8 and TRBJ1-1, the full variable domain reads GAGVSQSPRYKVAKRGQDVALRCDPISGHVSLFWYQQALGQGPEFLTYFQNEAQLDKSGLPSDRFFAERPEGSVSTLKIQRTQQEDSAVYLCASSLVPGQSMNTEAFFGQGTRLTVV.

In its sample, this clone was seen a few times. The chain has TRBV29-1 and TRBJ1-2; unclear D gene. With 3 bases removed from V and 3 bases from J, the gap between germline ends came to 8 bases. Per the germline V gene, CDR1 is SQVTM and CDR2 is ANQGSEA. The CDR3 is made up of 12 amino acids. The DNA for the CDR3 is TGCAGCGTTGAGTGGCAGGACTATGGCTACACCTTC. The encoded protein is CSVEWQDYGYTF.

The DNA of the CDR3 is TGTGCCAGCAGCGTTGACGATACTAGCGGGGGTCGCTATGAGCAGTTCTTC. Translation gives CASSVDDTSGGRYEQFF. This chain uses TRBV9 with TRBJ2-1, with 11 bases lining up with TRBD2. Germline-derived CDR1 and CDR2 are SGDLS and YYNGEE. The V and J ends lost 2 bases and 8 bases, in that order; junction bases with no gene match: 12. The CDR3 extends over 17 amino acids.

This clone was seen a handful of times. The genes are TRBV4-1 and TRBJ2-3; D perhaps matches TRBD2 (5 bases). The CDR3 sequence is 15 residues long. Germline V gene lookup returns CDR1 MGHRA and CDR2 YSYEKL. V was shortened by 6 bases and J by 6 bases, with 19 bases between the two germline ends. This CDR3 is CASRGPGRGIDTQYF. DNA of the CDR3: TGCGCCAGCAGGGGTCCGGGCCGAGGGATCGATACGCAGTATTTT.

The genes are TRBV5-1 and TRBJ1-6, with a tentative D call TRBD1 (5 bases). The CDR3 is 15 residues long. V was pared by 1 base and J by 10 bases, with 15 bases between. Looked up from germline, CDR1 is SGHRS and CDR2 is YFSETQ. The CDR3 DNA follows: TGCGCCAGCAGCTTGCGGCAAGGGGCGGAATCACCCCTCCACTTT. Amino acids: CASSLRQGAESPLHF.

This clone was observed a handful of times. This sequence joins TRBV28 and TRBJ1-4; D is ambiguous. The CDR3 has 14 amino acids. V lost 6 bases, J lost 7 bases, and 15 bases lay in between. CDR1 is MDHEN and CDR2 is SYDVKM in the germline V gene. The CDR3 DNA is TGTGCCAGCAGCTTGAGAGGGATTGTTGAAAAACTGTTTTTT. Its translation is CASSLRGIVEKLFF.

This chain links TRBV27 with TRBJ1-5; no firm D call. Germline V gives CDR1 MNHEY, CDR2 SMNVEV (reference sequence). Trimming stripped 3 bases from V and 10 bases from J, with 13 bases between. CDR3 length: 13 amino acids. CDR3 sequence reads: CASSLDGGSPQHF. CDR3 nucleotides: TGTGCCAGCAGTTTGGACGGCGGGTCCCCCCAGCATTTT.

The gene calls are TRBV19 and TRBJ1-5; no clear D. The germline V and J ends were trimmed by 5 bases and 2 bases, with 10 bases remaining between them. Germline lookup yields CDR1 LNHDA and CDR2 SQIVND (reference sequence). The CDR3 consists of 14 residues. The CDR3 bases are TGTGCCAGTAGTGCCCGACTTCGCAATCAGCCCCAGCATTTT. Amino acids: CASSARLRNQPQHF.

V gene TRBV25-1 combines with J gene TRBJ2-2; D possibly corresponds to TRBD2 (6 bases). V was pared by 4 bases and J by 8 bases, with 17 bases between. The V gene's germline CDR1 is MGHDK and CDR2 SYGVNS. CDR3 length equals 15 residues. In DNA form, the CDR3 reads TGTGCCAGCAGTGTAGGCAGCAGTGCGGGGGGGGAGCTGTTTTTT. Its translation: CASSVGSSAGGELFF.

The CDR3 DNA reads TGTGCCAGCAGCTTAGGAAGCTATAGCAATCAGCCCCAGCATTTT. Amino acid sequence: CASSLGSYSNQPQHF. The chain has TRBV7-9 and TRBJ1-5; D gene unclear. Germline V gives CDR1 SEHNR, CDR2 FQNEAQ (reference sequence). CDR3 length: 15 amino acids. V was shortened by 1 base and J by 0 bases, with 7 bases between the two germline ends.

V gene TRBV9 combines with J gene TRBJ2-4; TRBD2 matches at 7 bases. Germline values: CDR1 SGDLS, CDR2 YYNGEE. Trimming took 0 bases from V and 0 from J; bases not matched to a gene: 12. The length of the CDR3 is 19 residues. The CDR3 region is CASSVVNAGVPVAKNIQYF. The CDR3 bases are TGTGCCAGCAGCGTAGTTAATGCGGGAGTCCCCGTAGCCAAAAACATTCAGTACTTC.

The table lists this clone with a few counts. The CDR3 is CASRRGTNYGYTF. CDR3 sequence (DNA): TGTGCCAGCAGAAGGGGTACTAACTATGGCTACACCTTC. This rearrangement joins TRBV25-1 to TRBJ1-2; possible D gene TRBD1, 5 bases. The V end lost 6 bases, the J end lost 0 bases, and 8 bases lay between the germline ends. In germline, CDR1 is MGHDK, CDR2 SYGVNS. This CDR3 comprises 13 residues.

The table lists this clone with a few counts. V is TRBV30 and J is TRBJ2-3; 7 bases line up with TRBD1. With 2 bases clipped from V and 6 bases from J, the junction kept 8 bases outside the gene matches. The CDR3 covers 14 residues. The germline gives CDR1 GTSNPN, CDR2 SVGIG (reference sequence). CDR3: CAWSLDRRRDTQYF. In DNA form, the CDR3 reads TGTGCCTGGAGTCTGGACAGGCGCCGGGATACGCAGTATTTT.

This clone was detected only a few times. This same CDR3 is encoded by further DNA sequences in the sample. This sequence joins TRBV5-1 and TRBJ2-5; the D gene is possibly TRBD1 (6 bases). CDR3 length: 15 amino acids. Germline CDR1 and CDR2: SGHRS and YFSETQ. Trimming left V 4 bases short and J 1 base short, with 14 bases between. The CDR3 sequence is CASSLATGPQETQYF. CDR3 sequence (DNA): TGCGCCAGCAGCCTCGCAACAGGGCCCCAAGAGACCCAGTACTTC.

The V call is TRBV6-6, the J call TRBJ2-3; D gene unclear. Looked up from germline, CDR1 is MNHNY and CDR2 is SVGAGI (reference sequence). This CDR3 contains 11 residues. The germline V and J ends were trimmed by 5 bases and 3 bases, with 3 bases remaining between them. The CDR3 is CASSQTDTQYF. The DNA for the CDR3 is TGTGCCAGCAGTCAGACAGATACGCAGTATTTT.